The rows below give T cell receptor beta chains drawn from one sample of a study of T cell responses to AZD1222 COVID-19 vaccine. This table comes from immunoSEQ multiplex PCR, and its TCRdb copy is limited to in-frame clones, with some not included. The sample lists under 80,000 clones; about four fifths were seen once. This specimen was peripheral blood, taken on day 0 of MenACWY control vaccination. These receptors originate from an adult in good health. Both conserved end residues are part of each CDR3. A D gene is named only where the DNA matches it firmly. Clone sizes are given selectively: once, few, many, or a class where the clone is expanded.

abundance	v_gene	d_gene	j_gene	CDR3nt	CDR3aa
.	TRBV5-1	TRBD2	TRBJ2-3	TGCGCCAGCAGCTCCTTTAGCGGGAATACGCAGTATTTT	CASSSFSGNTQYF
large	TRBV6-5	.	TRBJ2-3	TGTGCCAGCACCGCCACAGATACGCAGTATTTT	CASTATDTQYF
.	TRBV5-5	TRBD1	TRBJ2-7	TGTGCCAGCAGCTTCCGGACAGGGGATTACGAGCAGTACTTC	CASSFRTGDYEQYF
.	TRBV6-5	TRBD1	TRBJ1-2	TGTGCCAGCACGGGACAGGGGACAAGTAACTATGGCTACACCTTC	CASTGQGTSNYGYTF
.	TRBV20-1	TRBD2	TRBJ2-3	TGCAGTGCTAGTGGGGGTAGCGGGAGACACACAGATACGCAGTATTTT	CSASGGSGRHTDTQYF
once	TRBV30	.	TRBJ2-5	TGTGCCTGGAGAAGTTCAGGGAGAAGAGAGACCCAGTACTTC	CAWRSSGRRETQYF
few	TRBV7-2	.	TRBJ1-2	TGTGCCAGCAGCTACCGCGGGGGGGGCCTCAACCCTTATGGCTACACCTTC	CASSYRGGGLNPYGYTF
few	TRBV11-2	.	TRBJ2-7	TGTGCCAGCAGCTTACCCGCCCGCTACGAGCAGTACTTC	CASSLPARYEQYF
once	TRBV7-8	.	TRBJ2-6	TGTGCCAGCAGCTTAGACGGGCCTGGGGCCAACGTCCTGACTTTC	CASSLDGPGANVLTF
.	TRBV5-6	.	TRBJ1-1	TGTGCCAGCAGCTTGGCAGTCAACACTGAAGCTTTCTTT	CASSLAVNTEAFF
.	TRBV4-1	.	TRBJ2-7	TGCGCCAGCAGCCAGACAGCCCGAGAGCGGGAGCAGTACTTC	CASSQTAREREQYF
.	TRBV6-5	.	TRBJ1-5	TGTGCCAGCAGGGCCGGGACCCGGGAGGATCAGCCCCAGCATTTT	CASRAGTREDQPQHF
.	TRBV6-5	TRBD1	TRBJ2-1	TGTGCCAGCAGTCCAATCCGGGACAGGGACAATGAGCAGTTCTTC	CASSPIRDRDNEQFF
.	TRBV7-9	TRBD1	TRBJ1-2	TGTGCCAGCAGCTTAGGGACAGGGGGCAATGGCTACACCTTC	CASSLGTGGNGYTF
.	TRBV9	.	TRBJ1-1	TGTGCCAGCAGCGCCGCCGAGCGAGACACTGAAGCTTTCTTT	CASSAAERDTEAFF
.	TRBV19	TRBD2	TRBJ2-1	TGTGCCACCGGACTAGCGGGAGAACGCGGTGAGCAGTTCTTC	CATGLAGERGEQFF
.	TRBV28	.	TRBJ2-1	TGTGCCAGCAGTTTAGGCCAGGGGACGCCCAATGAGCAGTTCTTC	CASSLGQGTPNEQFF
few	TRBV11-2	TRBD1	TRBJ2-3	TGTGCCAGCAGCGCACAGGGGTTCCAGGATACGCAGTATTTT	CASSAQGFQDTQYF
.	TRBV10-3	.	TRBJ1-1	TGTGCCATCAGTAAGCAGGGCAGGGGACGGGCTTTCTTT	CAISKQGRGRAFF
.	TRBV2	.	TRBJ1-2	TGTGCCAGCAGTGAAAGCGGGGTTGGCTACACCTTC	CASSESGVGYTF
.	TRBV2	TRBD1	TRBJ2-3	TGTGCCAGCGGGGACAGGGTGCCCACAGATACGCAGTATTTT	CASGDRVPTDTQYF
.	TRBV4-1	.	TRBJ2-3	TGCGCCAGCAGCCAAGAGAGGGCAGGGGAGCAGTATTTT	CASSQERAGEQYF
.	TRBV5-4	TRBD1	TRBJ1-2	TGTGCCAGCAGCTCCCCGGGGGACAGGGGTGGCTACACCTTC	CASSSPGDRGGYTF
.	TRBV4-1	.	TRBJ1-6	TGCGCCAGCAGCTCGGGGGGGGTAAGGGATTCACCCCTCCACTTT	CASSSGGVRDSPLHF
.	TRBV27	.	TRBJ1-1	TGTGCCAGCAGTTCGGCAGGGTTCGGAGGTTTTACTGAAGCTTTCTTT	CASSSAGFGGFTEAFF
few	TRBV3-1/TRBV3-2	TRBD1	TRBJ1-3	TGTGCCAGCAGCCCCCCGACAGGGCTTATACTAAACTCTGGAAACACCATATATTTT	CASSPPTGLILNSGNTIYF
many	TRBV13	TRBD1	TRBJ1-6	TGTGCCAGCAGCTCCGGGACAGGGTGGGAGTCACCCCTCCACTTT	CASSSGTGWESPLHF
.	TRBV6-5	.	TRBJ2-7	TGTGCCAGCAGTTACTCTCGGACAGCCTCCTACGAGCAGTACTTC	CASSYSRTASYEQYF
.	TRBV6-2/TRBV6-3	TRBD1	TRBJ1-5	TGTGCCAGCAGTTACTCGTCGGACAGGGGCGAGCCCCAGCATTTT	CASSYSSDRGEPQHF
.	TRBV2	.	TRBJ2-5	TGTGCCAGCAGTTCCGGGACTCTCTCAGAGACCCAGTACTTC	CASSSGTLSETQYF
.	TRBV7-9	.	TRBJ2-5	TGTGCCAGCAGCTTAAATTTCCAGGGGAGGGAAGAGACCCAGTACTTC	CASSLNFQGREETQYF
.	TRBV5-1	.	TRBJ2-1	TGCGCCAGCAGCCTCGGACAAAATGAGCAGTTCTTC	CASSLGQNEQFF
.	TRBV12-3/TRBV12-4	.	TRBJ2-7	TGTGCCAGCAGTCGGGACTTCTCCTACGAGCAGTACTTC	CASSRDFSYEQYF